These 8 T cell receptor beta chains share one sample of origin, sequenced in a study of T-cell reconstitution after alpha-beta-depleted transplantation in children. TCRbeta library construction was performed incorporating unique molecular identifiers. Each CDR3 protein gets one entry after TCRdb re-called the PCR reads with MiXCR. The data contain 250,000 to 400,000 distinct CDR3 sequences, around 25% of them singletons. The sequences come from PBMCs, mostly from graft donor cells, collected 180 days after TCRalphabeta/CD19-depleted stem cell transplant. The source of these receptors is a male patient younger than 18 who had a stem cell transplant for acute lymphoblastic leukemia, so the T cells may come from the graft donor.

The chain joins TRBV5-1 to TRBJ2-3; tentatively, D is TRBD2 (6 bases). V lost 4 bases to trimming and J lost 4 bases, with 13 bases between them. The CDR3 covers 14 residues. The germline V gene has CDR1 SGHRS and CDR2 YFSETQ. CDR3 bases: TGCGCCAGCAGCCACGGAGGAGGGGCAGATACGCAGTATTTT. Its protein is CASSHGGGADTQYF.

The chain joins TRBV9 to TRBJ2-1, with 9 nucleotides matching TRBD1. The CDR3 totals 16 residues. V lost 3 bases, J lost 9 bases, and 13 bases stayed unmatched. Germline CDR1 reads SGDLS; CDR2 reads YYNGEE. DNA of the CDR3: TGTGCCAGCAGCGGTACGGGGACAGGGAGTGACGGTGAGCAGTTCTTC. It translates to CASSGTGTGSDGEQFF.

The CDR3 coding sequence is TGTGCCAGCAGTTACTCCGGGGTTGTCTTGGGCTACACCTTC. It encodes CASSYSGVVLGYTF. The rearrangement uses TRBV6-5 and TRBJ1-2; D is unresolved. The CDR3 is 14 residues long. V lost 0 bases, J lost 8 bases, and 13 bases lay in between. The V gene's germline CDR1 is MNHEY and CDR2 SVGAGI.

There are a few counts of this clonotype. The J gene is TRBJ1-1, the V gene TRBV5-5; D is unclear. The V and J ends lost 6 bases and 6 bases respectively, with 18 bases between them. The CDR3 is made up of 14 amino acids. Per germline, CDR1 SGHKS and CDR2 YYEKEE (reference sequence). The CDR3 spells CASIMYGPNAEAFF. In DNA, the CDR3 is TGTGCCAGCATTATGTATGGCCCTAACGCTGAAGCTTTCTTT.

The chain joins TRBV5-1 to TRBJ2-6, with TRBD2 as a possible D gene (5 bases). The CDR3 consists of 16 residues. V gave up 0 bases and J gave up 2 bases, with 9 bases separating them. CDR1 and CDR2 from the germline V gene are SGHRS and YFSETQ. The CDR3 DNA sequence: TGCGCCAGCAGCTTGGTGCCGGGAACTGGGGCCAACGTCCTGACTTTC. Protein: CASSLVPGTGANVLTF.

This chain joins TRBV29-1 and TRBJ1-5, with 7 bases matching TRBD1. V gave up 4 bases and J gave up 4 bases; unmatched junction bases: 13. This CDR3 is 16 amino acids long. Germline assignment: CDR1 SQVTM and CDR2 ANQGSEA. This CDR3 is CSVVTGAGGANQPQHF. The CDR3 bases are TGCAGCGTTGTCACAGGGGCCGGGGGAGCTAATCAGCCCCAGCATTTT.

This clonotype showed up just a few times. This chain uses TRBV24-1 with TRBJ2-3, with 8 positions matching TRBD1. Trimming at V came to 0 bases and at J to 5 bases, leaving 0 bases not matched to a gene. The germline V gene encodes CDR1 KGHDR and CDR2 SFDVKD. This CDR3 has 14 residues. CDR3: CATSDLTGGDTQYF. DNA of the CDR3: TGTGCCACCAGTGATTTGACAGGGGGAGATACGCAGTATTTT.

The chain links TRBV5-1 to TRBJ1-1; the match to TRBD1 covers 8 bases. Looked up from germline, CDR1 is SGHRS and CDR2 is YFSETQ. With 4 bases clipped from V and 3 bases from J, the junction kept 8 bases outside the gene matches. CDR3 length: 15 amino acids. Here the CDR3 DNA reads TGCGCCAGCAGCCGCTGGACAGGGAGGGACACTGAAGCTTTCTTT. It codes for CASSRWTGRDTEAFF.